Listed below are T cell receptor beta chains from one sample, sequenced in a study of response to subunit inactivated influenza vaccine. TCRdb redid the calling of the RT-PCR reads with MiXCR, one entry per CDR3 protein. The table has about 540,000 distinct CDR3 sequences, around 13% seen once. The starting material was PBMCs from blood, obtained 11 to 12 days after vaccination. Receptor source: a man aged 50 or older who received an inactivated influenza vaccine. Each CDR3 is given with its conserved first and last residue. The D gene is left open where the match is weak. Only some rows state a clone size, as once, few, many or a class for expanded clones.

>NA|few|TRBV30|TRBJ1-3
CAWSVKGSAGNTIYF
TGTGCCTGGAGTGTAAAAGGGTCTGCTGGAAACACCATATATTTT
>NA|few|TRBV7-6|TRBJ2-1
CASSLVGQGLRNEQFF
TGTGCCAGCAGCTTAGTAGGGCAGGGGCTTCGCAATGAGCAGTTCTTC
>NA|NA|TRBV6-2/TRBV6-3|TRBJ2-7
CASSYTSSYEQYF
TGTGCCAGCAGTTACACTTCCTCCTACGAGCAGTACTTC
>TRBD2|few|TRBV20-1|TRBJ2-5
CSAPRLARSPYF
TGCAGTGCTCCCCGACTAGCGCGATCTCCGTACTTC
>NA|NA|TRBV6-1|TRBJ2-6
CASTLKTGSGANVLTF
TGTGCCAGCACCTTGAAAACGGGGTCTGGGGCCAACGTCCTGACTTTC
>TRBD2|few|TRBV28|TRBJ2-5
CASSSPGGGGQETQYF
TGTGCCAGCAGTTCACCGGGGGGAGGAGGACAAGAGACCCAGTACTTC
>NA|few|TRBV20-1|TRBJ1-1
CSALEGSVSNTEAFF
TGCAGTGCTCTTGAGGGGTCGGTTTCGAACACTGAAGCTTTCTTT
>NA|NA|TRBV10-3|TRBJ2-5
CAIASGRETQYF
TGTGCCATAGCATCTGGACGGGAGACCCAGTACTTC
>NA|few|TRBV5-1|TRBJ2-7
CASSLWGNEQYF
TGCGCCAGCAGCTTGTGGGGTAACGAGCAGTACTTC
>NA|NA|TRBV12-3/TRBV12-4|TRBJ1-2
CASSSGGSGSFYGYTF
TGTGCCAGCAGTTCCGGGGGAAGTGGCAGTTTCTATGGCTACACCTTC
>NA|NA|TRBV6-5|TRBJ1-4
CASSYSGGATNEKLFF
TGTGCCAGCAGTTACTCGGGTGGTGCAACTAATGAAAAACTGTTTTTT
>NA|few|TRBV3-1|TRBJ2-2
CASSQGMKWTPGELFF
TGTGCCAGCAGCCAAGGAATGAAGTGGACCCCCGGGGAGCTGTTTTTT
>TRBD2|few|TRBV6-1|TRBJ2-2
CASLRLAGDQSTGELFF
TGTGCCAGCCTCAGACTAGCGGGAGATCAGAGCACCGGGGAGCTGTTTTTT
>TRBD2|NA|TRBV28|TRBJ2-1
CASSPRTAAGGPYNEQFF
TGTGCCAGCAGTCCCCGGACAGCGGCGGGAGGTCCATACAATGAGCAGTTCTTC
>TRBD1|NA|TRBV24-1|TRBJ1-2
CATSDLNSTGTYGYTF
TGTGCCACCAGTGATTTGAATTCGACAGGGACCTATGGCTACACCTTC
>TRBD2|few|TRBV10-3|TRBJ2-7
CAIRGGLAPTYEQYF
TGTGCCATCAGGGGGGGACTAGCCCCAACCTACGAGCAGTACTTC
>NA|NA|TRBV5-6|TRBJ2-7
CASSLEGLYEQYF
TGTGCCAGCAGCTTGGAGGGACTCTACGAGCAGTACTTC
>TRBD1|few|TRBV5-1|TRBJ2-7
CASSLGDSGTGGKYF
TGCGCCAGCAGCTTGGGGGATTCCGGGACAGGGGGCAAGTACTTC
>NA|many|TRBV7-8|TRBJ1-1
CASSPGRGGAFF
TGTGCCAGCAGTCCAGGACGTGGGGGAGCTTTCTTT
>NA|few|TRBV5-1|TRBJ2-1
CASSFWGEHEQFF
TGCGCCAGCAGCTTCTGGGGGGAGCATGAGCAGTTCTTC
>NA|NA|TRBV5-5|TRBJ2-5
CASSLAPGIGETQYF
TGTGCCAGCAGCTTGGCGCCAGGGATAGGGGAGACCCAGTACTTC
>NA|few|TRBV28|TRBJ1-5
CASSTLGRNQPQHF
TGTGCCAGCAGTACCTTAGGGCGCAATCAGCCCCAGCATTTT
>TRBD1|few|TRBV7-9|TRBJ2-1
CAATGTGVNNEQFF
TGTGCCGCGACAGGGACAGGGGTCAACAATGAGCAGTTCTTC
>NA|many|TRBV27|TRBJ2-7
CASRKPRLSSYEQYF
TGTGCCAGCAGAAAACCGAGATTAAGCTCCTACGAGCAGTACTTC
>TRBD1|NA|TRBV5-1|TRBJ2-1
CASSLGQTSYNEQFF
TGCGCCAGCAGCCTGGGACAGACCTCCTACAATGAGCAGTTCTTC
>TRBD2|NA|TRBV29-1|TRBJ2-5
CSVTLAGETQYF
TGCAGCGTTACTCTAGCGGGGGAGACCCAGTACTTC
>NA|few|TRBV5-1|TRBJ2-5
CASRKGSETQYF
TGCGCCAGCAGAAAGGGGTCGGAGACCCAGTACTTC
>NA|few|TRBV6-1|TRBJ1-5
CASSELVQGINQPQHF
TGTGCCAGCAGTGAACTTGTACAGGGCATCAATCAGCCCCAGCATTTT
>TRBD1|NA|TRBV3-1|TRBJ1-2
CASSPGQDFYGYTF
TGTGCCAGCAGCCCGGGACAGGACTTCTATGGCTACACCTTC
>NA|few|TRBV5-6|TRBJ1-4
CASSSQIGMEKLFF
TGTGCCAGCAGCTCGCAAATTGGTATGGAAAAACTGTTTTTT
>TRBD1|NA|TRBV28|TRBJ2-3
CASRQGATDTQYF
TGTGCCAGCAGGCAGGGGGCCACAGATACGCAGTATTTT
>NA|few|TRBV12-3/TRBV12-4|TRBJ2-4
CASSDGVGIQYF
TGTGCCAGCAGCGACGGGGTAGGCATTCAGTACTTC
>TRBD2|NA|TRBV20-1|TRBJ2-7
CSALGLAGTYEQYF
TGCAGTGCCCTTGGACTAGCGGGGACCTACGAGCAGTACTTC
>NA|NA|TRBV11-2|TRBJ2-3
CASSAGQGRFLTDTQYF
TGTGCCAGCAGCGCCGGGCAGGGCCGTTTTCTGACAGATACGCAGTATTTT
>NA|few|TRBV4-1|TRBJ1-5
CASSQGGGRQPQHF
TGCGCCAGCAGCCAAGGTGGTGGCAGACAGCCCCAGCATTTT
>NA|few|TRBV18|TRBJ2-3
CASSPNPNVFGDTQYF
TGTGCCAGCTCACCAAATCCTAACGTATTCGGAGATACGCAGTATTTT
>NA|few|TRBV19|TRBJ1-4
CASTIDSFNEKLFF
TGTGCCAGTACCATCGACAGCTTTAATGAAAAACTGTTTTTT
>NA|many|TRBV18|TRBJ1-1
CASSPFQYTEAFF
TGTGCCAGCTCACCGTTCCAGTACACTGAAGCTTTCTTT
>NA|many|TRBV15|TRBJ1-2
CATSRVGAGYGYTF
TGTGCCACCAGCCGAGTGGGGGCCGGCTATGGCTACACCTTC
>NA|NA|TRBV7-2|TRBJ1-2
CASSFGSRFGYTF
TGTGCCAGCAGCTTCGGCAGCAGGTTTGGCTACACCTTC
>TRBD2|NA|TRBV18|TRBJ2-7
CASSPPSGMYEQYF
TGTGCCAGCTCACCCCCCAGCGGGATGTACGAGCAGTACTTC
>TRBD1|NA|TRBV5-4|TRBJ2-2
CASTRQGAGGELFF
TGTGCCAGCACCAGACAGGGGGCCGGCGGGGAGCTGTTTTTT
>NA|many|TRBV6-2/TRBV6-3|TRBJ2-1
CASRGLSADEQFF
TGTGCCAGCAGGGGACTTTCTGCCGATGAGCAGTTCTTC
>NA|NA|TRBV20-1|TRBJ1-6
CSARVIGSSYNSPLHF
TGCAGTGCTCGTGTTATCGGGAGCTCCTATAATTCACCCCTCCACTTT
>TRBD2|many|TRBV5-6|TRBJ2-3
CASSSTSGPDTQYF
TGTGCCAGCAGCTCCACTAGCGGACCAGATACGCAGTATTTT
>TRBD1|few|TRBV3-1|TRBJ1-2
CASSQRGGYGYTF
TGTGCCAGCAGCCAACGAGGGGGCTACGGCTACACCTTC
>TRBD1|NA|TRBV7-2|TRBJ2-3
CASSEQGRGTDTQYF
TGTGCCAGCAGCGAACAGGGGCGAGGGACAGATACGCAGTATTTT
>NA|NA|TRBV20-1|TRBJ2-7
CSAAGALRKEQYF
TGCAGTGCCGCCGGGGCCTTGAGGAAGGAGCAGTACTTC
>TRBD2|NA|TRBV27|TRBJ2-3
CASSPRGAYTDTQYF
TGTGCCAGCAGTCCGCGGGGGGCCTACACAGATACGCAGTATTTT
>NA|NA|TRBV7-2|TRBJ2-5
CASSLDSKGKTQYF
TGTGCCAGCAGCTTAGACAGCAAGGGGAAGACCCAGTACTTC
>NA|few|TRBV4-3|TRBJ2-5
CASSQDLRETQYF
TGCGCCAGCAGCCAAGATCTCCGCGAGACCCAGTACTTC
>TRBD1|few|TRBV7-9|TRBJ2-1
CASSLGWQGAPREQFF
TGTGCCAGCAGCTTAGGTTGGCAGGGGGCCCCTCGTGAGCAGTTCTTC
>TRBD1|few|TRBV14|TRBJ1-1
CASSRDRRGTEAFF
TGTGCCAGCAGCCGGGACAGACGGGGCACTGAAGCTTTCTTT
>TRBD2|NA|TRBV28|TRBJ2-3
CATALAGPTDTQYF
TGTGCCACGGCCTTAGCGGGACCCACAGATACGCAGTATTTT
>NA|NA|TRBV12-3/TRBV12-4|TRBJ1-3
CASSFGGLTGNTIYF
TGTGCCAGCAGTTTCGGGGGACTTACTGGAAACACCATATATTTT
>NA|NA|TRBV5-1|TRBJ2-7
CASSPGVDGEQYF
TGCGCCAGCAGCCCCGGGGTCGACGGAGAGCAGTACTTC